One and the same sample provided the 10 T cell receptor beta chains below, sequenced in a study of cytomegalovirus exposure and HLA in healthy donors. PCR involved 60 Vbeta and 13 Jbeta primers. Sequenced by immunoSEQ multiplex PCR; TCRdb stores in-frame clones only, minus some. This table has 40,000 to 55,000 clones, 77% appearing once. Sequenced input: PBMCs. These receptors originate from a woman aged 40 to 50 in good health and CMV-seropositive.

CDR3 coding DNA: TGTGCCAGCAGCTTAGGGGACAGGGGGGGTCAGCCCCAGCATTTT. This translates into CASSLGDRGGQPQHF. J is TRBJ1-5 and V is TRBV7-9; the match to TRBD1 covers 11 bases. Per the germline V gene, CDR1 is SEHNR and CDR2 is FQNEAQ (reference sequence). Unmatched junction bases numbered 2, after V lost 1 base and J lost 6 bases. This CDR3 spans 15 amino acids. Supplemented by reference TRBV7-9 and TRBJ1-5, the full variable domain reads DTGVSQNPRHKITKRGQNVTFRCDPISEHNRLYWYRQTLGQGPEFLTYFQNEAQLEKSRLLSDRFSAERPKGSFSTLEIQRTEQGDSAMYLCASSLGDRGGQPQHFGDGTRLSIL.

The chain joins TRBV2 to TRBJ2-3; no reliable D call. The CDR3 extends over 12 amino acids. The V and J ends lost 8 bases and 0 bases respectively, with 6 bases between them. Germline V gene data show CDR1 as SNHLY and CDR2 as FYNNEI. This CDR3 is CASGLSTDTQYF. CDR3 DNA sequence: TGTGCCAGCGGCCTTAGCACAGATACGCAGTATTTT.

V gene TRBV10-3 combines with J gene TRBJ2-1; D perhaps matches TRBD2 (6 bases). V was cut by 8 bases and J by 2 bases, with 19 bases left in between. Germline V lookup: CDR1 ENHRY, CDR2 SYGVKD. This CDR3 is 16 amino acids long. The CDR3 is CAIGEVGGSAYNEQFF. The CDR3 DNA reads as TGTGCCATCGGGGAGGTTGGCGGATCTGCCTACAATGAGCAGTTCTTC.

This chain connects TRBV7-8 to TRBJ2-7; D possibly corresponds to TRBD2 (5 bases). This CDR3 is 11 amino acids long. In germline, CDR1 is SGHVS, CDR2 FQNEAQ. V was clipped by 6 bases and J by 9 bases, with 12 bases between them. This CDR3 reads CASRSGEGQYF. In nucleotides, the CDR3 is TGTGCCAGCAGATCAGGCGAGGGGCAGTACTTC.

This clone was recorded only once. The V call is TRBV6-5, the J call TRBJ1-4; D uncertain. Trimming shortened V by 7 bases and J by 7 bases, and 13 bases separated the two germline ends. This CDR3 contains 13 residues. CDR1 is MNHEY and CDR2 is SVGAGI in the germline V gene. CDR3: CASTRGDGEKLFF. CDR3 coding DNA: TGTGCCAGCACCCGGGGAGACGGTGAAAAACTGTTTTTT.

The chain recombines TRBV7-7 with TRBJ2-2; possibly TRBD2 for D (5 bases). CDR3 length: 14 amino acids. Germline V gene lookup returns CDR1 SSHAT and CDR2 FNYEAQ (reference sequence). The ends were cut back, 4 bases at V and 5 bases at J, with 11 bases in the middle. The CDR3 loop is CASSSWSGTGELFF. Here the CDR3 DNA reads TGTGCCAGCAGCTCATGGTCGGGGACCGGGGAGCTGTTTTTT. The full variable domain, completed using reference TRBV7-7 and TRBJ2-2, is GAGVSQSPRYKVTKRGQDVTLRCDPISSHATLYWYQQALGQGPEFLTYFNYEAQPDKSGLPSDRFSAERPEGSISTLTIQRTEQRDSAMYRCASSSWSGTGELFFGEGSRLTVL.

The V gene is TRBV7-6, the J gene TRBJ2-1, with 10 bases identical to TRBD2. Germline V gene lookup returns CDR1 SGHVS and CDR2 FNYEAQ. V trimming: 4 bases; J trimming: 5 bases; junction bases outside the gene matches: 5. The CDR3 runs to 15 residues. CDR3 in DNA: TGTGCCAGCAGCTATAGCGGGGGGCCAAACAATGAGCAGTTCTTC. It translates to CASSYSGGPNNEQFF.

The chain couples TRBV30 to TRBJ2-7, with a tentative D call TRBD2 (6 bases). The germline V gene encodes CDR1 GTSNPN and CDR2 SVGIG (reference sequence). Deletions cut 1 base from V and 6 bases from J, with 10 bases between. This CDR3 is 12 amino acids long. The chain's CDR3 is CAWSGLGGEQYF. CDR3 sequence (DNA): TGTGCCTGGAGTGGGCTCGGGGGCGAGCAGTACTTC.

The chain uses TRBV6-5 and TRBJ1-1; no firm D call. The CDR3 contains 16 residues. V lost 0 bases and J lost 5, with 16 bases in between. CDR1 and CDR2 from the germline V gene are MNHEY and SVGAGI. The CDR3 DNA reads as TGTGCCAGCAGTTACTCGGGCGGCGGCGGAGGTACTGAAGCTTTCTTT. Translated: CASSYSGGGGGTEAFF.

This clone was picked up a small number of times. V and J are TRBV28 and TRBJ2-1, with TRBD1 matching over 8 bases. V lost 3 bases, J lost 6 bases, and 7 bases stayed unmatched. This CDR3 contains 15 residues. Germline V gene data show CDR1 as MDHEN and CDR2 as SYDVKM. The CDR3 reads CASSLIRGRGNEQFF. The CDR3 nucleotides are TGTGCCAGCAGTTTGATCAGGGGGCGCGGCAATGAGCAGTTCTTC.